This T cell receptor beta chain stems from a study of blood T cells in healthy people across ages. Points from the study as a whole: Possibly, changes in expanded clonotypes were confounded because donor CMV status was unknown. The unsorted PBMCs prevented any conclusive comparison of naive versus antigen-experienced cells. Per million T cells, the diversity of TCR beta decreased roughly linearly as age advanced.

The CDR3 has 17 residues. V was trimmed by 3 bases and J by 4 bases, leaving 19 bases between them. CDR1 and CDR2 (germline): KGHSH, LQKENI. Peripheral blood was drawn, about 10 milliliters per donor. With a J-beta primer mix and a sample-barcoded 5' primer, a second PCR ran about 6 to 11 cycles. MiXCR was run by TCRdb on the 5' RACE reads, yielding one entry per CDR3 protein. The data show roughly 1,800,000 distinct CDR3 sequences, around half seen once. On this clonotype: As yet, its antigen is unknown.

This clonotype was obtained from a woman aged 40 to 50 in good health. The sample taken for sequencing was blood. This chain uses TRBV18 with TRBJ2-1; D ambiguous. For the CDR3, the DNA is TGTGCCAGCTCACCCCTAAGTTCGCCAGGAGCTTACAATGAGCAGTTCTTC. Translated: CASSPLSSPGAYNEQFF. The full variable domain, rest sourced from reference TRBV18 and TRBJ2-1, is NAGVMQNPRHLVRRRGQEARLRCSPMKGHSHVYWYRQLPEEGLKFMVYLQKENIIDESGMPKERFSAEFPKEGPSILRIQQVVRGDSAAYFCASSPLSSPGAYNEQFFGPGTRLTVL.